This T cell receptor (beta chain) originates from a study of CD4 T cells in relation to SARS-CoV-2 and coronaviruses. Study as a whole: Crossreactive spike epitopes shared across donors were mapped to their HLA restriction.

The unexposed donors gave CD4+ T cells in about 2010-2018, prior to COVID-19. The protocol was immunoSEQ multiplex PCR, while the TCRdb copy is restricted to in-frame clones and leaves out a portion. The sample contains 65,000 or so clones, about 90% of which appear only once. This clone was seen a single time. Germline CDR1 and CDR2: SGHAT and FQNNGV. Trimming pared 4 bases from V and 1 base from J, leaving 11 bases between. The CDR3 has 15 residues. The source of this sequence is a human donor in good health. This rearrangement joins TRBV11-2 to TRBJ1-3, with a possible D match to TRBD1 (5 bases). Sequenced sample: memory CD4+ T cells from PBMCs. For the CDR3, the DNA is TGTGCCAGCAGCTCCCCGGCAGGGTCTGGAAACACCATATATTTT. Translation: CASSSPAGSGNTIYF.